This T cell receptor (beta chain) came from a study of glioma-infiltrating T cells after dendritic cell vaccination (dated by TCRdb to the mid-2010s). Describing the broader study: A cohort of approximately 15 glioblastoma patients from Phase I and II dendritic cell vaccination trials was included, of whom 9 were newly diagnosed and 6 had recurrent disease. Between about 2003 and 2012, patients were given autologous tumor lysate-pulsed dendritic cell vaccination. To make the vaccine, monocyte-derived dendritic cells were cultured for 6 to 7 days with IL-4 and GM-CSF and then pulsed overnight with autologous tumor lysate. Patients received three intradermal dendritic cell vaccine injections at biweekly intervals in the arm below the axilla. Tumor-infiltrating lymphocyte content was quantified and tumor and blood repertoires were compared in dendritic cell-vaccinated glioblastoma patients by deep sequencing of TCR beta CDR3 regions. Survival after dendritic cell vaccination was correlated with TCR sequencing metrics, including TIL content and tumor-blood repertoire overlap. Study-level results and caveats: After dendritic cell vaccination, a higher estimated pretreatment TIL content predicted longer time to progression and longer overall survival. The cohort was small and heterogeneous, with few patients having full blood and tumor sets and even fewer initial-recurrent tumor pairs. No direct relationship between TCR clonality and survival was found, suggesting that a diverse polyclonal response may matter. The response model built on TCR overlap across three groups was characterized as speculative, with prospective validation still needed.

Taken from the germline V gene, the CDR1 and CDR2 loops are SGHDN and FVKESK. Trimming takes 0 bases from V and 8 bases from J, and the germline ends sit 13 bases apart. The CDR3 spans 14 residues, from the cysteine through the phenylalanine. Only CDR3 DNA is held: 42 bases, read in frame from base 1. Patients were selected for having adequate residual fresh-frozen tumor tissue and more than two years of available survival data. Although molecular status otherwise differed among the glioblastoma patients, no patient had an isocitrate dehydrogenase mutation. PBMC were collected before vaccination, two weeks after the third vaccination, and at tumor progression if tumor progression occurred. Genomic DNA was extracted with the Qiagen DNeasy Blood extraction Kit. TCRB CDR3 regions were amplified from about 2 ug genomic DNA, or all available DNA if less, using the immunoSEQ assay. The multiplex PCR employed 60 forward primers targeting TCR V beta segments and 13 reverse primers targeting J beta segments. Synthetic control templates were spiked into each sample at limiting dilution to estimate reads per starting template. Sequencing produced 87 bp reads on the Illumina HiSeq System. For the original study's pipeline: PCR and sequencing errors were removed by a nearest neighbor algorithm that merged closely related sequences. TCR overlap was measured as the percentage of unique tumor TCR beta sequences that were also present in the peripheral blood of the same patient. In its TCRdb copy, this immuneACCESS table keeps in-frame sequences only and misses some clones. Where compared with another copy, unresolved V genes explain less than half of these, and the others have no known cause. The V and J calls and clone size are taken from that table; D and trimming were inferred from the DNA. This sample holds about 38,000 clones; roughly four fifths were observed only once. Approximately 7.8% of the sample is held by the ten biggest clonotypes.

About this clone itself: Its specific antigen is unknown. Per-base qualities were not stored, and no clone one base away is much larger.

In this chain, TRBV14 is recombined with TRBJ1-1; TRBD1 might be the D gene, on 5 matching bases. The source is a human donor with glioblastoma. Material: blood, obtained before dendritic cell vaccination. The bases read TGTGCCAGCAGCCAAGAACAGGAGTTAATCGAAGCTTTCTTT. Its protein is CASSQEQELIEAFF.